The next 11 T cell receptor beta chains were all read from a single sample in a study of CD8 T cells in Susac syndrome. cDNA came from roughly 0.53 to 1 ug RNA primed by random hexamers. Via MiXCR, TCRdb re-called the immunoSEQ multiplex PCR reads, giving one row per CDR3 protein. The top ten clones hold approximately 0.3% of a sample with 100,000 or so distinct CDR3 sequences, 95% of them seen once. Sequenced: CD8+ T cells from PBMCs. Receptors were obtained from a human donor with Susac syndrome.

This rearrangement joins TRBV7-9 to TRBJ1-6; D might be TRBD1 (6 bases). The CDR3 totals 16 residues. V lost 5 bases and J lost 7, with 18 bases in between. Germline V gene data show CDR1 as SEHNR and CDR2 as FQNEAQ (reference sequence). The CDR3, as DNA: TGTGCCAGCAGCAAGTACGCAGGGGCAGGGAATTCACCCCTCCACTTT. Encoded protein: CASSKYAGAGNSPLHF. Variable domain in full (rest from reference TRBV7-9 and TRBJ1-6): DTGVSQNPRHKITKRGQNVTFRCDPISEHNRLYWYRQTLGQGPEFLTYFQNEAQLEKSRLLSDRFSAERPKGSFSTLEIQRTEQGDSAMYLCASSKYAGAGNSPLHFGNGTRLTVT.

This rearrangement joins TRBV27 to TRBJ2-7; possibly TRBD1 or TRBD2 for D (5 bases each). Per germline, CDR1 MNHEY and CDR2 SMNVEV (reference sequence). The CDR3 runs 16 residues. Trimming shortened V by 0 bases and J by 3 bases, and 15 bases separated the two germline ends. CDR3 in amino acids: CASSLSGDRRDYEQYF. The CDR3 DNA follows: TGTGCCAGCAGTTTATCGGGGGATCGCAGGGACTACGAGCAGTACTTC.

The CDR3 here is CASRDPTGLEAFF. The CDR3 DNA reads as TGTGCCAGCAGGGACCCGACAGGCCTTGAAGCTTTCTTT. The chain has TRBV6-1 and TRBJ1-1; possibly TRBD1 for D (6 bases). CDR3 length: 13 amino acids. Per germline, CDR1 MNHNS and CDR2 SASEGT. V lost 6 bases to trimming and J lost 7 bases, with 15 bases between them.

The chain carries TRBV6-1 and TRBJ1-3; D is unresolved. Germline values: CDR1 MNHNS, CDR2 SASEGT. The CDR3 runs to 12 residues. V was shortened by 3 bases and J by 3 bases, with 3 bases between the two germline ends. This CDR3 reads CASSEVGNTIYF. For the CDR3, the DNA is TGTGCCAGCAGTGAGGTTGGAAACACCATATATTTT.

V and J are TRBV3-1 and TRBJ1-1; D is uncertain. The CDR3 sequence is 14 residues long. Deletions cut 4 bases from V and 5 bases from J, with 14 bases between. Germline V gene data show CDR1 as LGHDT and CDR2 as YNNKEL (reference sequence). CDR3 amino acids: CASSLDTGLTEAFF. CDR3 bases: TGTGCCAGCAGCCTCGACACTGGTCTGACTGAAGCTTTCTTT. The complete variable domain, with remaining parts taken from reference TRBV3-1 and TRBJ1-1, reads DTAVSQTPKYLVTQMGNDKSIKCEQNLGHDTMYWYKQDSKKFLKIMFSYNNKELIINETVPNRFSPKSPDKAHLNLHINSLELGDSAVYFCASSLDTGLTEAFFGQGTRLTVV.

The table lists this clonotype with a few counts. J is TRBJ2-7 and V is TRBV12-3 or TRBV12-4; D gene uncertain. The CDR3 is made up of 11 amino acids. V was pared by 1 base and J by 5 bases, with 3 bases between. The CDR3 here is CASSLGHEQYF. Here the CDR3 DNA reads TGTGCCAGCAGTTTAGGCCACGAGCAGTACTTC.

The chain has TRBV6-5 and TRBJ1-5; no reliable D call. The CDR3 is 14 amino acids. CDR1 is MNHEY, CDR2 SVGAGI, per germline. Trimming took 6 bases from V and 4 from J, leaving 13 bases between them. The CDR3 nucleotides read TGTGCCAGCAGCCCCTTAGAGTCTAATCAGCCCCAGCATTTT. Encoded protein: CASSPLESNQPQHF.

The chain employs TRBV7-9 and TRBJ2-6, with D possibly TRBD2 on 5 matching bases. Trimming removed 2 bases at V and 0 bases at J, with 8 bases between. Germline V gene lookup returns CDR1 SEHNR and CDR2 FQNEAQ (reference sequence). The CDR3 covers 16 residues. CDR3 coding DNA: TGTGCCAGCAGCTTAAAACGGGACTCTGGGGCCAACGTCCTGACTTTC. Protein sequence: CASSLKRDSGANVLTF.

V is TRBV29-1 and J is TRBJ2-7; D may correspond to TRBD1 or TRBD2 (5 bases each). The germline gives CDR1 SQVTM, CDR2 ANQGSEA. V was clipped by 7 bases and J by 2 bases, with 15 bases between them. The CDR3 consists of 13 residues. CDR3: CSAQRGDTYEQYF. The CDR3 coding sequence is TGCAGCGCACAGAGGGGCGACACCTACGAGCAGTACTTC.

V gene TRBV9 combines with J gene TRBJ2-2; D unresolved. Germline V gene sequence: CDR1 SGDLS, CDR2 YYNGEE. Trimming pared 0 bases from V and 6 bases from J, leaving 3 bases between. CDR3 length: 12 residues. The chain's CDR3 is CASSVEPGELFF. CDR3 sequence (DNA): TGTGCCAGCAGCGTAGAACCCGGGGAGCTGTTTTTT.

The J gene is TRBJ2-1, the V gene TRBV29-1; D may be TRBD2 (6 bases). The germline CDR1 and CDR2 sequences are SQVTM and ANQGSEA. The V and J ends lost 7 bases and 9 bases respectively, with 19 bases between them. CDR3 length: 13 residues. CDR3 region: CSAGWGELGEQFF. Here the CDR3 DNA reads TGCAGCGCTGGGTGGGGGGAGCTGGGTGAGCAGTTCTTC.